Given below is one T cell receptor (beta chain) in context. Assay: immunoSEQ multiplex PCR; the TCRdb copy retains only in-frame clones and omits some. This sample has 150,000 to 200,000 clones; roughly 95% occur once, and the top ten carry over 4%. The data were taken from a study of control samples from healthy donors and cancer patients. This CDR3 spans 14 amino acids. Germline values: CDR1 SNHLY, CDR2 FYNNEI. V lost 6 bases and J 10 bases, leaving 21 bases between the germline ends. This chain links TRBV2 with TRBJ1-1; no clear D. Specimen: blood. The clonotype was recovered from a woman aged 55 to 70 in good health. The CDR3 spells CASSELVKGGRAFF. Here the CDR3 DNA reads TGTGCCAGCAGCGAACTTGTCAAGGGCGGTAGAGCTTTCTTT. The variable domain in full, with the rest retrieved from reference TRBV2 and TRBJ1-1, is EPEVTQTPSHQVTQMGQEVILRCVPISNHLYFYWYRQILGQKVEFLVSFYNNEISEKSEIFDDQFSVERPDGSNFTLKIRSTKLEDSAMYFCASSELVKGGRAFFGQGTRLTVV.